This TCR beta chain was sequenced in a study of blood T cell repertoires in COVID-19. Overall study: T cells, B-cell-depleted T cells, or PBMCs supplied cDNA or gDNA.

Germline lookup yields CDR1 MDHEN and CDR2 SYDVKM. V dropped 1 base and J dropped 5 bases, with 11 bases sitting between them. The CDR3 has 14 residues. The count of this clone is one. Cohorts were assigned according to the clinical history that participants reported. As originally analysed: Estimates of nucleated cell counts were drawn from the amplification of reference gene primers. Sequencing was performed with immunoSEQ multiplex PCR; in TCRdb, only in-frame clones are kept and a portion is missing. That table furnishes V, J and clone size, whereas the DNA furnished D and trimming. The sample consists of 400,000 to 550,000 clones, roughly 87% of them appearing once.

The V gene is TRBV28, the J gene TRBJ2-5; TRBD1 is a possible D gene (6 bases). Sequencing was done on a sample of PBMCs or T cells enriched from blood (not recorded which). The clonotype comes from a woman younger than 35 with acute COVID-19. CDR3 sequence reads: CASSLYRALETQYF. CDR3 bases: TGTGCCAGCAGTTTATACAGGGCCTTGGAGACCCAGTACTTC.